Here is one T cell receptor beta chain with its context. Its binding antigen is unknown. The sample holds no much larger clone one base away, and base qualities are not on file. The junction shows trimming of 1 base on V and 6 bases on J, and the gene matches do not reach 9 bases of it. Per the germline V gene (reference sequence), PRHDT is the CDR1 and FYEKMQ is the CDR2. Inclusive of the bounding cysteine and phenylalanine, the CDR3 is 15 residues long. Only the CDR3 region is kept as DNA, spanning 45 bases read in frame from base 1. The immunoSEQ multiplex PCR assay was used to generate TCR libraries, with TCR-beta and/or TCR-alpha/delta assays applied to each sample. The amplified TCR libraries were sequenced using the Illumina high-throughput platform. The paper's processing steps were these. Clustering and dimensionality reduction relied on pairwise TCRdist distances among GMM-specific receptors from T cells that were either sorted ex vivo or expanded in vitro. The score assigned to each clinical repertoire was mean NN-distance, meaning the average TCRdist to the nearest 10% of tetramer-positive reference sequences. GEM TCR motif frequency was computed as the fraction of unique TCRs matching known GEM sequences by V/J usage and CDR3 length. Active tuberculosis was classified by linear discriminant analysis with leave-one-out cross-validation, implemented in scikit-learn. The table was pulled from immuneACCESS by TCRdb, which kept in-frame rearrangements only. Such tables lose some clones; where checked, under half of the loss comes from unresolved V genes, and the rest has no known cause. The V and J calls and clone size were taken over from that table, and D and trimming were inferred from the DNA. The sample table shows more than 30,000 clones, and 94% are seen once. Around an eighth of the sample rests with the top ten.

At study entry, a tuberculin skin test and the QuantiFERON-TB GOLD In-Tube IGRA were used to screen adolescents for latent tuberculosis infection. Unsorted cryopreserved PBMC were immunosequenced, covering on average about 100,000 T cells per clinical donor. Eleven high schools in the Worcester region of the Western Cape, South Africa, served as enrollment sites for adolescents aged 12 to 18 years. Ten M. tuberculosis-infected and ten uninfected adolescents were selected with matching for age and sex. For the adolescents, PBMC were isolated by density centrifugation from freshly drawn heparinized blood and then cryopreserved. These data originate in a study of T cells in tuberculosis listed by TCRdb under 2018. Background on the whole study: In the study, CD1B tetramers and high-throughput TCR immunosequencing were combined to characterize T cells specific for the mycobacterial lipid antigen glucose monomycolate (GMM). In a South African clinical cohort, IGRA-negative adolescents, IGRA-positive adolescents with latent tuberculosis and adults with active tuberculosis were compared, with more than 8 people in each group. The study at large found these results: Which clinical samples got chosen depended on the availability of cryopreserved specimens, and the active tuberculosis cases were adults, whereas the controls were adolescents. With the diverse GMM-specific repertoire as input, a classifier achieved around 90% accuracy (AUROC about 0.93), whereas GEM motif frequencies as input gave 70% accuracy. The smaller NN-distances were partly driven by shorter CDR3-alpha lengths in active tuberculosis patients, and the difference for TCR-beta did not reach statistical significance. Compared with IGRA-negative controls, TCR-alpha repertoires from active tuberculosis had smaller mean NN-distances to GMM-specific TCRs, which suggests that these TCRs underwent clonal expansion.

This chain joins TRBV13 to TRBJ2-7; 7 bases in the middle match TRBD1. The sample consisted of PBMCs. The sequence derives from a donor between 10 and 35 years old with latent tuberculosis or without tuberculosis infection. Some clones in this sample may be carry-over from other donors' samples. The CDR3 reads CASSLESGTAAEQYF. The DNA is TGTGCCAGCAGCTTAGAGTCCGGGACAGCCGCCGAGCAGTACTTC.